This TCR beta chain was captured by sequencing in a study of CD4 T cells in relation to SARS-CoV-2 and coronaviruses. Overall study context: TCR beta CDR3s were sequenced after roughly 10-day antigen culture of PBMCs. The negative reference was HIV-1 Nef peptide pool or peptide-free culture.

CDR3 length: 14 residues. The germline gives CDR1 SGHDN, CDR2 FVKESK. V was shortened by 3 bases and J by 8 bases, with 16 bases between the two germline ends. This table comes from immunoSEQ multiplex PCR, and its TCRdb copy is limited to in-frame clones, with some not included. The sample includes 9,500 to 11,000 clones, about 81% seen only once; the top ten take 17%. To note about this clone: The antigen is unknown.

CD4+ T cells from unexposed donors were obtained before the COVID-19 pandemic (2011-2018). Isolation of CD4+ T cells took place after 10 days in culture. Fresh IL-2 medium replaced half the medium on days 3 and 7. The source of this sequence is a human donor in good health. The V and J genes are TRBV14 and TRBJ1-2; D is ambiguous. The source material was CD4+ T cells from PBMCs, cultured in vitro. The CDR3 loop is CASSQGYRELGYTF. Here the CDR3 DNA reads TGTGCCAGCAGCCAGGGGTACCGGGAACTGGGCTACACCTTC.